This TCR beta chain was identified in a study of neurological immune-mediated disorders. This clonotype was found many times. The CDR3 sequence is 12 residues long. In germline, CDR1 is SGDLS, CDR2 YYNGEE. V lost 3 bases to trimming and J lost 4 bases, with 4 bases between them. Time point indicated: longitudinal time-point 3. TCRdb re-derived calls from the 5' RACE reads in MiXCR, one entry per CDR3 protein. The repertoire holds tens of thousands of distinct CDR3 sequences, with 8% to 9% as singletons. The clonotype originates from a middle-aged woman in good health. The J gene is TRBJ1-4, the V gene TRBV9, with D uncertain. Sequencing was done on a sample of PBMCs. The CDR3 sequence is CASSGRNEKLFF. DNA of the CDR3: TGTGCCAGCAGCGGCCGTAATGAAAAACTGTTTTTT.